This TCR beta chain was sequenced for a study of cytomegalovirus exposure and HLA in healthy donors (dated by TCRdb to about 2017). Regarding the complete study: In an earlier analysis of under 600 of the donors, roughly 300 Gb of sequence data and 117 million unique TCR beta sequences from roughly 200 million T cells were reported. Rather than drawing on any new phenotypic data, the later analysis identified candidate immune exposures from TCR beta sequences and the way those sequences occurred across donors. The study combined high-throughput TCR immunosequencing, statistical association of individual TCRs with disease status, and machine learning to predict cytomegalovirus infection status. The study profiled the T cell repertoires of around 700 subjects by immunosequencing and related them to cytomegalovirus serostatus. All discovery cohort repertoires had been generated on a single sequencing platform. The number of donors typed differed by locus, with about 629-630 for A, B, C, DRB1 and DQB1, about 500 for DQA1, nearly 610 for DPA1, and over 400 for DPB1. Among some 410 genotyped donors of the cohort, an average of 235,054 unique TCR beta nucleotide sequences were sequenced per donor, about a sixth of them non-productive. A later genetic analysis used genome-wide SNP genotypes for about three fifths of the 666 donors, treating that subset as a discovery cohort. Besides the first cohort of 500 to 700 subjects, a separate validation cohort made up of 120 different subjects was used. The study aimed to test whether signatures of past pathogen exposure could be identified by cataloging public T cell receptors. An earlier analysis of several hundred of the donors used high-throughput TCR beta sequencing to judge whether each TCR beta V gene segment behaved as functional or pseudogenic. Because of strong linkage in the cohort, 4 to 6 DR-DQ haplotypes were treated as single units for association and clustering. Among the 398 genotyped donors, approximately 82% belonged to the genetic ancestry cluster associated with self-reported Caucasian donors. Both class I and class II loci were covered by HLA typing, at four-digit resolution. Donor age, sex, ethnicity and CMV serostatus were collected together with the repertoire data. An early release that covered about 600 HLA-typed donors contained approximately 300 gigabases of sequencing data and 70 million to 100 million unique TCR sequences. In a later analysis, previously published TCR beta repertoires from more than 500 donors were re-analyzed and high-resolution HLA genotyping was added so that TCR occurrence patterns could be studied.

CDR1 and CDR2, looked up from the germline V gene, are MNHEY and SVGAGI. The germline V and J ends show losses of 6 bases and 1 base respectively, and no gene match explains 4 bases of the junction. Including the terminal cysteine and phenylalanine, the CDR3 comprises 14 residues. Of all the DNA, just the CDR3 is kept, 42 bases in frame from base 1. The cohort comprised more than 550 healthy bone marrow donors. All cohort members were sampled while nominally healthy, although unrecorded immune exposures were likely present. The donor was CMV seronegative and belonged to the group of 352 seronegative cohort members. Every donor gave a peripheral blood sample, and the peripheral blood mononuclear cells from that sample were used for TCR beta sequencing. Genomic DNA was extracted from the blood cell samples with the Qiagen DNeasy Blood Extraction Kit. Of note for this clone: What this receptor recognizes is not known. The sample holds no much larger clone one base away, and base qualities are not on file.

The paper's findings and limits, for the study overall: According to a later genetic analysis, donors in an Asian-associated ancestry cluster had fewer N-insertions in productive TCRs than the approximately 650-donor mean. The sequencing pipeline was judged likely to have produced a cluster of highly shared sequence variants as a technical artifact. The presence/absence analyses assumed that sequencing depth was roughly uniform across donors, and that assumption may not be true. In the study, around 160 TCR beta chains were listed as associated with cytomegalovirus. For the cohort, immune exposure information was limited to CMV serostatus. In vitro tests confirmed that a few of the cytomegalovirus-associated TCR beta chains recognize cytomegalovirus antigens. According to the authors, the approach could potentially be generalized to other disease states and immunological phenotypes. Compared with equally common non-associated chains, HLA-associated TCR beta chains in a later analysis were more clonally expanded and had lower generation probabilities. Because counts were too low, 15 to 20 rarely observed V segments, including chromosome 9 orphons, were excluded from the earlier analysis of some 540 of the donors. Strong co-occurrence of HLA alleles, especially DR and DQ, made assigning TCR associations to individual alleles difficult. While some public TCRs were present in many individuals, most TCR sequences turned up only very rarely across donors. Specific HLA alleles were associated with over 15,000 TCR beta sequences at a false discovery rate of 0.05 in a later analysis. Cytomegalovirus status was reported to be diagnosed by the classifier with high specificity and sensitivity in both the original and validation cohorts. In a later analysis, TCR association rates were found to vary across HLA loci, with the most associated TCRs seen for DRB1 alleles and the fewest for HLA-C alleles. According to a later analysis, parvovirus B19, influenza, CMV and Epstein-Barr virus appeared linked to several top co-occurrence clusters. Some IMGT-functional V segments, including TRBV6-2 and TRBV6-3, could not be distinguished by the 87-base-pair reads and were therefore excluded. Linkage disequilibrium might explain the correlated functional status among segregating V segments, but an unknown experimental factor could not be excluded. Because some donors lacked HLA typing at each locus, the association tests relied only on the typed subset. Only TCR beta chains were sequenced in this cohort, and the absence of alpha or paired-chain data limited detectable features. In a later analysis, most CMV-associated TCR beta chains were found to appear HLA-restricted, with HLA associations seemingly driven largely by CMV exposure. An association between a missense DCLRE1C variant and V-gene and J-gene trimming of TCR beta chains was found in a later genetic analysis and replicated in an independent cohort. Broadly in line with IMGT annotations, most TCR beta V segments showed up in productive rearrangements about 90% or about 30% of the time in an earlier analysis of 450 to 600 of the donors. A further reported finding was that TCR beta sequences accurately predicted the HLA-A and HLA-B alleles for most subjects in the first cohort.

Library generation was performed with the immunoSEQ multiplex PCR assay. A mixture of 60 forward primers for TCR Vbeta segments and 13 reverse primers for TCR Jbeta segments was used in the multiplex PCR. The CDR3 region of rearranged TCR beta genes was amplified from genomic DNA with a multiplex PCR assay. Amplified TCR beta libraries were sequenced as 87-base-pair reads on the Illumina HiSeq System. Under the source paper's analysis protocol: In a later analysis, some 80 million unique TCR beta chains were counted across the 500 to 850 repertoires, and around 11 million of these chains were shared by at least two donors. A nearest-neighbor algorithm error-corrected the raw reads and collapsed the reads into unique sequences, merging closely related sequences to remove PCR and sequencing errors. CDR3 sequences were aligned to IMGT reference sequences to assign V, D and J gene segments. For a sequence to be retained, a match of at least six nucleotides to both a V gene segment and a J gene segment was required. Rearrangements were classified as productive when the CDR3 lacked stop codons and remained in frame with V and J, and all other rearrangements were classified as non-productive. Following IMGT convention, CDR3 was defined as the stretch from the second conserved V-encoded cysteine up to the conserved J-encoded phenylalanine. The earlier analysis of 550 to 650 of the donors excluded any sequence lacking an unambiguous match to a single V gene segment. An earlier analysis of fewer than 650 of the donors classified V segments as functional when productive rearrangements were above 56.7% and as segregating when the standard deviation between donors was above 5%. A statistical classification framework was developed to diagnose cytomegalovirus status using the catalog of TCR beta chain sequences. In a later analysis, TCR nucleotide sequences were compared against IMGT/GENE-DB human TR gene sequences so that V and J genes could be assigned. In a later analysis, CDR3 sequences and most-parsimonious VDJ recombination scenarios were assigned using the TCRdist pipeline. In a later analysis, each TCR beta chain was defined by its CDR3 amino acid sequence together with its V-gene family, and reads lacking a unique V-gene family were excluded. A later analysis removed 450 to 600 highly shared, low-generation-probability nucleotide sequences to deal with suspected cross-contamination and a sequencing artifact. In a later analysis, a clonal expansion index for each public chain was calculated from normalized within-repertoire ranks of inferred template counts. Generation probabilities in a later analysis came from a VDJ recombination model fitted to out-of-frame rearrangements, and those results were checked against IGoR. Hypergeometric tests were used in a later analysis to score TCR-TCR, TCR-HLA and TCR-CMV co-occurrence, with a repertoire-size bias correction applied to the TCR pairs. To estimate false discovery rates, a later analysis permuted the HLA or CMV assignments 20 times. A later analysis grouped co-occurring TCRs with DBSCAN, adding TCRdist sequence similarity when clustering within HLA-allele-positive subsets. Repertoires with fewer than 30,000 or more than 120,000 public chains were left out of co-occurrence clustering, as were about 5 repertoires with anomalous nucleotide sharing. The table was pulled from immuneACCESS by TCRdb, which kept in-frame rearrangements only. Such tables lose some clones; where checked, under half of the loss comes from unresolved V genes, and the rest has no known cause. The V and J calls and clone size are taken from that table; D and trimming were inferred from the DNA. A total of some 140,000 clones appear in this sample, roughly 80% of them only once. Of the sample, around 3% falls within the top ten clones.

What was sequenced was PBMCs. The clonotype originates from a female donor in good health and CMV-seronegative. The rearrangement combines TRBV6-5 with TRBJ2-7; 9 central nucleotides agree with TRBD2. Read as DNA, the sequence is TGTGCCAGCAGCTTACTAGCGGGTTCCTACGAGCAGTACTTC. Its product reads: CASSLLAGSYEQYF.